Each of the 14 T cell receptor beta chains below was sequenced from the same sample in a study of CD8 T cells in ankylosing spondylitis. A single record per CDR3 protein comes from TCRdb applying MiXCR to the 5' RACE reads. The sample records a few hundred thousand distinct CDR3 sequences, more than 20% being singletons. The sequenced sample was blood, either unsorted or a sorted T cell fraction (not recorded which). These receptors all stem from a male donor with ankylosing spondylitis or in good health (not recorded which).

This chain joins TRBV3-1 and TRBJ2-3, with TRBD2 identical over 8 bases. This CDR3 region has 16 residues. Germline values: CDR1 LGHDT, CDR2 YNNKEL (reference sequence). Trimming cost V 0 bases and J 8 bases; bases outside gene matches: 10. CDR3 bases: TGTGCCAGCAGCCAAGATCTAGAGACTAGCGCTCTTACGCAGTATTTT. Translation gives CASSQDLETSALTQYF.

This clonotype was recorded a few times. This chain joins TRBV29-1 and TRBJ2-2, with TRBD1 matching 8 bases. CDR1 is SQVTM and CDR2 is ANQGSEA in the germline V gene. Germline trimming cut 4 bases from V and 4 bases from J; bases unmatched to any gene: 5. The CDR3 consists of 14 residues. In nucleotides, the CDR3 is TGCAGCGTTGCAGGGGGCGAGGGCACCGGGGAGCTGTTTTTT. Its translation is CSVAGGEGTGELFF.

There are a few counts of this clonotype. The gene calls are TRBV2 and TRBJ2-7; unclear D gene. Germline V gene lookup returns CDR1 SNHLY and CDR2 FYNNEI. This CDR3 has 14 residues. The V gene lost 3 bases and the J gene lost 2 bases, with 11 bases spanning the gap. DNA for the CDR3: TGTGCCAGCAGTGAGCAGGTGGGGACCTACGAGCAGTACTTC. It encodes CASSEQVGTYEQYF.

The gene calls are TRBV12-3 or TRBV12-4 and TRBJ2-7, with 8 bases matching TRBD2. The CDR3 spans 16 residues. The junction had 7 bases not matched to a gene; V was cut back by 0 bases and J by 3 bases. The CDR3 DNA follows: TGTGCCAGCAGTTTAGCGCGGGGGGAGGGAGACTACGAGCAGTACTTC. As protein: CASSLARGEGDYEQYF.

This clonotype was observed a few times. The rearrangement uses TRBV6-1 and TRBJ2-5; D tentatively reads TRBD1 or TRBD2 (5 bases each). V was pared by 4 bases and J by 6 bases, with 18 bases between. The CDR3 has 15 amino acids. The V gene's germline CDR1 is MNHNS and CDR2 SASEGT. CDR3 sequence reads: CASSGSGTVRKTQYF. The CDR3 bases are TGTGCCAGCAGTGGGTCAGGGACCGTTCGAAAGACCCAGTACTTC.

The chain couples TRBV20-1 to TRBJ2-7; no firm D call. This CDR3 contains 15 residues. Looked up from germline, CDR1 is DFQATT and CDR2 is SNEGSKA (reference sequence). V dropped 0 bases and J dropped 2 bases, with 14 bases sitting between them. This CDR3 is CSARDEGGDAYEQYF. CDR3 coding DNA: TGCAGTGCTAGAGATGAAGGCGGAGATGCCTACGAGCAGTACTTC.

This clonotype was counted between two and nine times. The chain has TRBV11-2 and TRBJ2-5; weak D call: TRBD1 (5 bases). The V end lost 5 bases, the J end lost 5 bases, and 12 bases lay between the germline ends. Germline V CDR1 and CDR2: SGHAT, FQNNGV. This CDR3 has 13 amino acids. CDR3 region: CASSKTEEETQYF. The CDR3 bases are TGTGCCAGCAGCAAGACAGAAGAGGAGACCCAGTACTTC. The entire variable domain, with the rest obtained from reference TRBV11-2 and TRBJ2-5, is as follows: EAGVAQSPRYKIIEKRQSVAFWCNPISGHATLYWYQQILGQGPKLLIQFQNNGVVDDSQLPKDRFSAERLKGVDSTLKIQPAKLEDSAVYLCASSKTEEETQYFGPGTRLLVL.

This clonotype was seen more than once but under ten times. The rearrangement joins TRBV2 to TRBJ2-1, with 7 positions matching TRBD2. CDR1 is SNHLY and CDR2 is FYNNEI in the germline V gene. The CDR3 loop spans 18 amino acids. V lost 2 bases and J lost 6; bases outside the gene matches: 16. CDR3 nucleotides: TGTGCCAGCAGTGAAACAAACCTACTAGCGTCGTTAACCAATGAGCAGTTCTTC. It translates to CASSETNLLASLTNEQFF.

This clonotype was seen only a few times. V is TRBV6-1 and J is TRBJ2-7; perhaps TRBD2 as D (6 bases). The CDR3 has 12 amino acids. The ends were cut back, 10 bases at V and 2 bases at J, with 12 bases in the middle. Germline V CDR1 and CDR2: MNHNS, SASEGT. CDR3 DNA: TGTGCCACCGGATGGGGGGCCTACGAGCAGTACTTC. Its translation: CATGWGAYEQYF.

This clonotype was detected only a few times. The chain couples TRBV27 to TRBJ1-5; perhaps TRBD1 as D (6 bases). Germline V gene data show CDR1 as MNHEY and CDR2 as SMNVEV (reference sequence). The V end lost 3 bases, the J end lost 2 bases, and 11 bases lay between the germline ends. This CDR3 is built from 15 residues. CDR3 in DNA: TGTGCCAGCAGTTTTACAGGGTTGGGCAATCAGCCCCAGCATTTT. This codes for CASSFTGLGNQPQHF.

The chain combines TRBV20-1 with TRBJ2-7, with D perhaps TRBD1 or TRBD2 (5 bases each). Germline CDR1 and CDR2: DFQATT and SNEGSKA (reference sequence). The V and J ends lost 0 bases and 0 bases respectively, with 9 bases between them. This CDR3 region has 14 residues. CDR3 region: CSARDLGASYEQYF. CDR3 coding DNA: TGCAGTGCTAGAGATCTCGGGGCCTCCTACGAGCAGTACTTC.

This clonotype occurred a few times. CDR3 coding DNA: TGCAGCGCCACTACCGGGAGGGGGACCGGGGAGCTGTTTTTT. This codes for CSATTGRGTGELFF. The rearrangement joins TRBV29-1 to TRBJ2-2; TRBD2 aligns across 8 bases. V gave up 7 bases and J gave up 5 bases; unmatched junction bases: 9. CDR1 is SQVTM, CDR2 ANQGSEA, per germline. The CDR3 runs to 14 residues.

This clonotype was found a few times. The chain links TRBV9 to TRBJ2-3, with D perhaps matching TRBD2 (6 bases). This CDR3 comprises 14 residues. Germline loops: CDR1 SGDLS, CDR2 YYNGEE. With 4 bases removed from V and 4 bases from J, the gap between germline ends came to 13 bases. CDR3 DNA sequence: TGTGCCAGCAGCCCCAGGAGGGCCGCAGATACGCAGTATTTT. Translated: CASSPRRAADTQYF.

The chain recombines TRBV12-3 or TRBV12-4 with TRBJ2-1; no clear D. CDR3 size: 12 residues. Trimming took 4 bases from V and 4 from J, leaving 5 bases between them. The CDR3 reads CASSSKYNEQFF. In DNA, the CDR3 is TGTGCCAGCAGTTCAAAATACAATGAGCAGTTCTTC.